Presented here are 21 T cell receptor beta chains from one specimen sequenced in a study of type 1 regulatory T cells. TCRdb redid the calling of the reads with MiXCR, one entry per CDR3 protein. This sample has over 55,000 distinct CDR3 sequences, with about 62% found just once. These receptors have no known antigen. Sequenced input: cultured T cells, either the whole culture or a sorted T cell fraction (not recorded which). Stated subset: Tr1-enriched cell product generated in vitro against host alloantigens. These receptors all come from a human donor in good health.

V usage is TRBV12-3 or TRBV12-4 and J usage is TRBJ1-2, with a tentative D call TRBD1 (5 bases). The CDR3 consists of 13 residues. Trimming took 2 bases from V and 6 from J, leaving 10 bases between them. The CDR3 here is CASSLSRTNGYTF. The CDR3 DNA reads TGTGCCAGCAGTTTAAGTCGGACAAATGGCTACACCTTC.

The chain employs TRBV5-1 and TRBJ2-5, with TRBD1 matching 12 bases. The length of the CDR3 is 15 residues. The germline gives CDR1 SGHRS, CDR2 YFSETQ. V was pared by 0 bases and J by 5 bases, with 2 bases of the junction left unmatched. CDR3 loop: CASSLAGTGGETQYF. DNA for the CDR3: TGCGCCAGCAGCTTGGCGGGGACAGGGGGCGAGACCCAGTACTTC.

V and J are TRBV29-1 and TRBJ2-2, with 7 bases matching TRBD1. Germline V gives CDR1 SQVTM, CDR2 ANQGSEA. The CDR3 is 13 residues long. CDR3 DNA sequence: TGCAGTGGGACAGCCTCCGGTGTCGGGGAGCTGTTTTTT. Translated: CSGTASGVGELFF.

The chain carries TRBV20-1 and TRBJ2-7; 10 bases agree with TRBD1. Germline V gives CDR1 DFQATT, CDR2 SNEGSKA (reference sequence). This CDR3 is built from 14 residues. The J segment lost 6 bases and the V segment lost 1 base, leaving 6 bases of the junction unmatched. The CDR3 nucleotides read TGCAGTGCTAGAGGTCCGGGACAGGGGTTCGAGCAGTACTTC. Protein: CSARGPGQGFEQYF.

In this sample, this clonotype turned up a few times. This sequence joins TRBV20-1 and TRBJ2-6; tentatively, D is TRBD2 (5 bases). V lost 0 bases, J lost 1 base, and 13 bases lay in between. The CDR3 length is 17 residues. Germline V CDR1 and CDR2: DFQATT, SNEGSKA (reference sequence). CDR3: CSARDGRESSGANVLTF. In nucleotides, the CDR3 is TGCAGTGCTAGAGATGGCCGGGAATCGTCTGGGGCCAACGTCCTGACTTTC.

The chain links TRBV5-1 to TRBJ1-4; TRBD1 matches 7 bases. The CDR3 is 15 amino acids. The trim removed 2 bases at V and 3 bases at J, leaving 4 bases unmatched. CDR1 and CDR2 (germline): SGHRS, YFSETQ. The CDR3 protein is CASSLYRGANEKLFF. DNA of the CDR3: TGCGCCAGCAGCTTATACAGGGGAGCTAATGAAAAACTGTTTTTT.

CDR3 sequence: CASRRDPGQLPDEQYF. CDR3 nucleotides: TGTGCCAGCAGACGTGACCCGGGACAGCTCCCGGACGAGCAGTACTTC. The chain uses TRBV12-3 or TRBV12-4 and TRBJ2-7; 7 nucleotides line up with TRBD1. This CDR3 comprises 16 residues. V dropped 6 bases and J dropped 5; count of bases not matched to a gene: 16.

This chain uses TRBV19 with TRBJ2-1; TRBD2 matches at 11 bases. In germline, CDR1 is LNHDA, CDR2 SQIVND (reference sequence). This CDR3 has 15 residues. Trimming took 5 bases from V and 6 from J; bases not matched to a gene: 6. The chain's CDR3 is CASSVLAGVINEQFF. Written as DNA, the CDR3 is TGTGCCAGTAGTGTACTAGCGGGAGTTATCAATGAGCAGTTCTTC.

The chain is built from TRBV7-8 and TRBJ1-1, with no clear D. The CDR3 is 14 residues long. Germline CDR1 is SGHVS and CDR2 is FQNEAQ. Trimming removed 1 base from V and 4 bases from J, with 10 bases in between. The CDR3 protein is CASSLGGFGTEAFF. The CDR3 DNA is TGTGCCAGCAGCTTAGGCGGGTTTGGCACTGAAGCTTTCTTT.

For this clonotype: Compared with germline, one end of the junction differs, possibly owing to a read error. The chain recombines TRBV11-3 with TRBJ2-1; the match to TRBD1 covers 10 bases. There are 17 residues in the CDR3. CDR1 and CDR2 from the germline V gene are SGHNT and YENEEA. CDR3 DNA sequence: TGTGTCAGCAGCACCAGGGGACAGGGGCTTAGGCACAATGAGCAGTTCTTC. Its translation: CVSSTRGQGLRHNEQFF.

V usage is TRBV20-1 and J usage is TRBJ2-7; tentative D call: TRBD2 (6 bases). Germline CDR1 is DFQATT and CDR2 is SNEGSKA (reference sequence). The CDR3 extends over 14 amino acids. V lost 4 bases, J lost 3 bases, and 16 bases lay in between. CDR3 amino acids: CSANLGGDLYEQYF. CDR3 bases: TGCAGTGCTAATTTAGGCGGGGATCTCTACGAGCAGTACTTC.

This clonotype was picked up a small number of times. CDR3 residues: CASSQGGTSGELFF. The CDR3 nucleotides read TGCGCCAGCAGCCAAGGCGGGACCAGCGGGGAGCTGTTTTTT. The chain joins TRBV4-3 to TRBJ2-2; D is possibly TRBD2 (6 bases). CDR3 length equals 14 residues. V lost 1 base, J lost 7 bases, and 10 bases lay in between. Germline V gene data show CDR1 as LGHNA and CDR2 as YSLEER.

This clonotype turned up a few times. The chain links TRBV6-6 to TRBJ1-1, with D possibly matching TRBD1 (5 bases). The V gene's germline CDR1 is MNHNY and CDR2 SVGAGI (reference sequence). Deletions cut 8 bases from V and 0 bases from J, with 16 bases between. This CDR3 has 15 residues. The CDR3 DNA is TGTGCCAGCCGGATCAGGGCTAACATGAACACTGAAGCTTTCTTT. Amino acids: CASRIRANMNTEAFF.

The chain links TRBV5-1 to TRBJ2-6, with D possibly matching TRBD1 (5 bases). V was trimmed by 4 bases and J by 4 bases, leaving 18 bases between them. In germline, CDR1 is SGHRS, CDR2 YFSETQ. CDR3 size: 17 residues. CDR3 DNA sequence: TGCGCCAGCAGCCCCGGCACAGGAAATCTCGGGGCCAACGTCCTGACTTTC. Amino acids: CASSPGTGNLGANVLTF.

Many counts were recorded for this clonotype. The rearrangement joins TRBV4-3 to TRBJ2-1, with 8 positions matching TRBD1. Germline V lookup: CDR1 LGHNA, CDR2 YSLEER. The length of the CDR3 is 16 residues. V lost 4 bases to trimming and J lost 3 bases; unmatched junction nucleotides: 8. The DNA of the CDR3 is TGCGCCAGCAGCCCCTCGCGGACAGGGATCTACAATGAGCAGTTCTTC. This translates into CASSPSRTGIYNEQFF.

The J gene is TRBJ2-3, the V gene TRBV28; 11 bases map to TRBD2. This CDR3 has 15 residues. V dropped 3 bases and J dropped 6; count of bases not matched to a gene: 5. Germline-derived CDR1 and CDR2 are MDHEN and SYDVKM. CDR3 sequence (DNA): TGTGCCAGCAGTTTGGCTAGCGGGAGGTACGATACGCAGTATTTT. This sequence encodes CASSLASGRYDTQYF.

V gene TRBV4-1 combines with J gene TRBJ1-4; TRBD1 aligns across 11 bases. Germline lookup yields CDR1 MGHRA and CDR2 YSYEKL. The V gene end was trimmed by 4 bases and the J gene end by 7 bases; junction bases not matched to a gene: 14. The CDR3 totals 18 residues. The CDR3 loop reads CASSRGTGGSFNVEKLFF. In nucleotides, the CDR3 is TGCGCCAGCAGCCGTGGGACAGGGGGAAGCTTTAATGTTGAAAAACTGTTTTTT.

This clonotype is labeled as medium-sized. The chain combines TRBV24-1 with TRBJ2-1, with D tentatively TRBD1 (6 bases). With 1 base removed from V and 9 bases from J, the gap between germline ends came to 15 bases. This CDR3 spans 15 amino acids. Per germline, CDR1 KGHDR and CDR2 SFDVKD. For the CDR3, the DNA is TGTGCCACCAGTGATTTCTTCAGGGGTGGGGGTGAGCAGTTCTTC. This translates into CATSDFFRGGGEQFF.

The V call is TRBV7-8, the J call TRBJ2-5; tentatively, D is TRBD1 (5 bases). Deletions cut 5 bases from V and 3 bases from J, with 16 bases between. CDR3 length: 15 amino acids. Germline V lookup: CDR1 SGHVS, CDR2 FQNEAQ. CDR3 coding DNA: TGTGCCAGCAGCCTCTTCCCAGTAGGGGAAGAGACCCAGTACTTC. This sequence encodes CASSLFPVGEETQYF.

The chain recombines TRBV2 with TRBJ2-2; no firm D call. Trimming pared 3 bases from V and 6 bases from J, leaving 11 bases between. Germline CDR1 SNHLY, CDR2 FYNNEI. The CDR3 is 14 residues long. The CDR3 DNA reads as TGTGCCAGCAGTGAGCGCAGTGTATCCGGGGAGCTGTTTTTT. Its protein product is CASSERSVSGELFF.

The J gene is TRBJ2-1, the V gene TRBV27; 7 bases are a match to TRBD1. CDR1 and CDR2 (germline): MNHEY, SMNVEV (reference sequence). V lost 6 bases, J lost 2 bases, and 4 bases stayed unmatched. The CDR3 sequence is 14 residues long. The DNA of the CDR3 is TGTGCCAGCAGGGGGGACAGCCCCTACAATGAGCAGTTCTTC. This gives the protein CASRGDSPYNEQFF.